This TCR beta chain was sequenced for a study of T cell responses to AZD1222 COVID-19 vaccine. Study conclusions and caveats: Seropositive AZD1222 recipients at baseline numbered only 5 or 6. White British people made up most donors, females outnumbered males, and clonal diversity was possibly underestimated.

A note on this clone: The antigen remains unidentified.

TCRdb keeps only in-frame clones here, not all; method: immunoSEQ multiplex PCR. The sample shows roughly 120,000 clones, roughly nine tenths of them seen only once. The germline V and J ends were trimmed by 0 bases and 5 bases, with 11 bases remaining between them. There are 15 residues in the CDR3. CDR1 is LNHDA, CDR2 SQIVND, per germline (reference sequence). The TCR sequence derives from an adult in good health. Specimen: peripheral blood, collected on day 0 of AZD1222 vaccination. The rearrangement links TRBV19 to TRBJ1-5; D is ambiguous. In DNA form, the CDR3 reads TGTGCCAGTAGTATAGAAGGGTTTGAAGATCAGCCCCAGCATTTT. Translated, it gives CASSIEGFEDQPQHF.